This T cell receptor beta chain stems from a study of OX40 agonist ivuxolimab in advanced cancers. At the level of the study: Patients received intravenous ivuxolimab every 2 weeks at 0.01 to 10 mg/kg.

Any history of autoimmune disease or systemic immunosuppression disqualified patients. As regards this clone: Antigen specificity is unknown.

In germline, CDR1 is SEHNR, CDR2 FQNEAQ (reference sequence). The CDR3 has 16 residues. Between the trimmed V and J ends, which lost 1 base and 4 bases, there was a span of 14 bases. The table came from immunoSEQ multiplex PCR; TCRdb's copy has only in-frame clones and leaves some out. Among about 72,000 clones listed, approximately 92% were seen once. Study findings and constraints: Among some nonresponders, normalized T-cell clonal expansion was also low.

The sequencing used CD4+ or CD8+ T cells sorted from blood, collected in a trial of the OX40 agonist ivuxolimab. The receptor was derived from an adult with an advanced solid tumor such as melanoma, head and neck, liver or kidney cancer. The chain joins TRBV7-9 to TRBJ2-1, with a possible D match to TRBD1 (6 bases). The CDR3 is CASSLGGTLLYNEQFF. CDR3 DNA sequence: TGTGCCAGCAGCTTAGGGGGGACATTACTTTACAATGAGCAGTTCTTC.